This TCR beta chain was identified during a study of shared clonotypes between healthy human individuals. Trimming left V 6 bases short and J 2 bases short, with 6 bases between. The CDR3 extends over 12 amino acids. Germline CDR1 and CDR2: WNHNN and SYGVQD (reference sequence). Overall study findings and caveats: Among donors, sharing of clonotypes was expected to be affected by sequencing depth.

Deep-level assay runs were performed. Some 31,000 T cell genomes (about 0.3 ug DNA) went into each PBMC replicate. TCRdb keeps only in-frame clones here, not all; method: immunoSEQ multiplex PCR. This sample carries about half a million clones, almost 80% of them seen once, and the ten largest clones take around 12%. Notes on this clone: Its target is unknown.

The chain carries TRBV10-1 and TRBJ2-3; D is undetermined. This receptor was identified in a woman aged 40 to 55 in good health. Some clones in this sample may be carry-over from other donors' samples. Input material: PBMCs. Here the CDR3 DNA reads TGCGCCAGCAGCGACACCACAGATACGCAGTATTTT. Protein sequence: CASSDTTDTQYF.